The sample holds a few counts of the clone carrying this TCR beta chain. At one boundary the junction diverges from the germline segment, which might be a read error. This record comes from a study of blood T cell dynamics during melanoma immunotherapy. The length of the CDR3 is 8 residues. Germline CDR1 and CDR2: MNHNS and SASEGT. TCRdb's copy holds only in-frame clones and misses some; the assay was immunoSEQ multiplex PCR. Among roughly 29,000 clones listed, around 80% were seen once. Time point noted: week 3, after first cycle of checkpoint inhibitor. This sample comprised blood, obtained from a patient treated with checkpoint blockade. V and J are TRBV6-1 and TRBJ1-2; D gene ambiguous. This clonotype was obtained from a human donor with melanoma. The CDR3 reads CASSLSAF. CDR3 DNA: TGTGCCAGCAGCCTTTCGGCCTTC.